The 16 T cell receptor beta chains below all came from one sample that was sequenced in a study of shared clonotypes between healthy human individuals. The repertoire was sequenced with immunoSEQ multiplex PCR; TCRdb's copy has only in-frame clones and lacks some. The profile shows more than 2,000,000 clones, 93% of them singletons. The sequencing sample was made of naive CD4+ T cells from PBMCs. Regarding subset: CD45RA+ positively selected. These receptors were collected from a young man in good health. Some clones in this sample may be carry-over from other donors' samples.

The gene calls are TRBV4-3 and TRBJ2-3; D ambiguous. Germline CDR1 reads LGHNA; CDR2 reads YSLEER. The CDR3 spans 14 residues. V was cut by 0 bases and J by 2 bases, with 6 bases left in between. The CDR3 DNA is TGCGCCAGCAGCCAAGATATCAACACAGATACGCAGTATTTT. Translating it yields CASSQDINTDTQYF.

The rearrangement joins TRBV18 to TRBJ1-4, with D perhaps TRBD1 (5 bases). Germline loops: CDR1 KGHSH, CDR2 LQKENI. Deletions cut 2 bases from V and 10 bases from J, with 11 bases between. This CDR3 has 13 amino acids. CDR3 amino acids: CASSPGTELKLFF. CDR3 DNA: TGTGCCAGCTCACCAGGGACGGAACTAAAACTGTTTTTT. Based on the CDR3 plus reference TRBV18 and TRBJ1-4, the full variable domain is NAGVMQNPRHLVRRRGQEARLRCSPMKGHSHVYWYRQLPEEGLKFMVYLQKENIIDESGMPKERFSAEFPKEGPSILRIQQVVRGDSAAYFCASSPGTELKLFFGSGTQLSVL.

The chain is built from TRBV5-1 and TRBJ2-2; 14 bases match TRBD2. Germline lookup yields CDR1 SGHRS and CDR2 YFSETQ. CDR3 length equals 15 residues. V dropped 7 bases and J dropped 7; count of bases not matched to a gene: 6. CDR3 sequence reads: CASEGLAGVVGELFF. CDR3 in DNA: TGCGCCAGCGAGGGACTAGCGGGAGTTGTCGGGGAGCTGTTTTTT.

CDR3 loop: CASSLGVRGSRGGTEAFF. As DNA, the CDR3 is TGTGCCAGCAGCTTGGGAGTCCGGGGCTCCCGGGGGGGTACTGAAGCTTTCTTT. The chain employs TRBV5-8 and TRBJ1-1; the D gene is possibly TRBD1 (5 bases). This CDR3 spans 18 amino acids. The germline CDR1 and CDR2 sequences are SGHTS and YDEGEE. V lost 0 bases, J lost 5 bases, and 23 bases lay in between.

This rearrangement joins TRBV28 to TRBJ1-2; a possible D gene is TRBD1 (6 bases). V lost 7 bases to trimming and J lost 4 bases, with 16 bases between them. This CDR3 contains 14 residues. Germline V lookup: CDR1 MDHEN, CDR2 SYDVKM. This chain's CDR3 is CASKGSGHPYGYTF. Here the CDR3 DNA reads TGTGCCAGCAAAGGCTCGGGACACCCCTATGGCTACACCTTC.

The chain combines TRBV27 with TRBJ2-3; D is unresolved. The CDR3 loop spans 12 amino acids. The V end lost 4 bases, the J end lost 6 bases, and 8 bases lay between the germline ends. Looked up from germline, CDR1 is MNHEY and CDR2 is SMNVEV (reference sequence). CDR3 bases: TGTGCCAGCAGTTCCTGGCGGGATACGCAGTATTTT. Protein sequence: CASSSWRDTQYF.

The chain carries TRBV19 and TRBJ1-4, with 11 bases matching TRBD1. J lost 8 bases, V lost 7 bases, and 9 bases had no gene match. There are 15 residues in the CDR3. Per germline, CDR1 LNHDA and CDR2 SQIVND (reference sequence). CDR3 sequence: CASKRGQGAVEKLFF. CDR3 in DNA: TGTGCCAGTAAAAGAGGACAGGGGGCCGTGGAAAAACTGTTTTTT.

In the case of this clone: The same CDR3 arises from other DNA sequences in this sample as well. The gene calls are TRBV7-2 and TRBJ1-5, with D unresolved. Germline V CDR1 and CDR2: SGHTA, FQGNSA. CDR3 length equals 12 residues. Deletions cut 1 base from V and 7 bases from J, with 5 bases between. CDR3 loop: CASSLGVQPQHF. CDR3 nucleotides: TGTGCCAGCAGCTTAGGGGTACAGCCCCAGCATTTT.

The V and J genes are TRBV30 and TRBJ1-6; possible D gene TRBD1, 6 bases. Germline V gene lookup returns CDR1 GTSNPN and CDR2 SVGIG (reference sequence). The CDR3 consists of 13 residues. Deletions cut 1 base from V and 8 bases from J, with 9 bases between. Here the CDR3 reads CAWSEDRDSPLHF. The DNA of the CDR3 is TGTGCCTGGAGTGAGGACAGAGATTCACCCCTCCACTTT.

The genes are TRBV5-1 and TRBJ1-4; perhaps TRBD1 as D (5 bases). The CDR3 has 15 residues. Germline V CDR1 and CDR2: SGHRS, YFSETQ. Trimming removed 2 bases at V and 8 bases at J, with 16 bases between. CDR3 DNA: TGCGCCAGCAGCTTTGGGACGCCCGTAGCAGAAAAACTGTTTTTT. Residues: CASSFGTPVAEKLFF.

This rearrangement joins TRBV2 to TRBJ1-1; no definite D call. The CDR3 loop spans 14 amino acids. Trimming cost V 3 bases and J 5 bases, with 13 bases left between them. The germline V gene encodes CDR1 SNHLY and CDR2 FYNNEI. The CDR3 nucleotides are TGTGCCAGCAGTGATGGTAGGGTCGGGACTGAAGCTTTCTTT. Its protein product is CASSDGRVGTEAFF.

The CDR3 DNA reads as TGTGCCAGCAGAACCGAACAGGGCGGGCAAGAGACCCAGTACTTC. It is translated as CASRTEQGGQETQYF. The chain uses TRBV6-5 and TRBJ2-5; perhaps TRBD1 as D (6 bases). Looked up from germline, CDR1 is MNHEY and CDR2 is SVGAGI. Trimming left V 6 bases short and J 2 bases short, with 16 bases between. The CDR3 is made up of 15 amino acids.

The chain links TRBV5-1 to TRBJ2-3; D unresolved. V lost 3 bases and J lost 5, with 7 bases in between. Per germline, CDR1 SGHRS and CDR2 YFSETQ. The CDR3 loop spans 12 amino acids. DNA of the CDR3: TGCGCCAGCAGCTCCCGCGAAGATACGCAGTATTTT. It codes for CASSSREDTQYF.

V usage is TRBV5-4 and J usage is TRBJ2-5; D gene uncertain. Germline lookup yields CDR1 SGHNT and CDR2 YYREEE (reference sequence). The CDR3 sequence is 13 residues long. Between the trimmed V and J ends, which lost 1 base and 2 bases, there was a span of 6 bases. In DNA, the CDR3 is TGTGCCAGCAGCTTGTGGCAGCAAGAGACCCAGTACTTC. Its translation: CASSLWQQETQYF.

The chain uses TRBV30 and TRBJ1-5, with D unclear. This CDR3 region has 15 residues. Germline V gene sequence: CDR1 GTSNPN, CDR2 SVGIG (reference sequence). Trimming removed 2 bases at V and 0 bases at J, with 11 bases between. The chain's CDR3 is CAWSKGQASNQPQHF. In nucleotides, the CDR3 is TGTGCCTGGAGTAAGGGCCAGGCTAGCAATCAGCCCCAGCATTTT.

The V call is TRBV28, the J call TRBJ2-7; either TRBD1 or TRBD2 may supply D (6 bases each). The CDR3 totals 17 residues. Trimming removed 1 base at V and 6 bases at J, with 22 bases between. Germline V gives CDR1 MDHEN, CDR2 SYDVKM. CDR3 in amino acids: CASSLFYRGLRVSEQYF. The CDR3 DNA follows: TGTGCCAGCAGTTTATTTTATCGGGGGCTACGAGTGAGCGAGCAGTACTTC.